This T cell receptor (beta chain) was observed in a study of T-cell reconstitution after alpha-beta-depleted transplantation in children. As it was prepared, the TCRbeta library received unique molecular identifiers. MiXCR was run by TCRdb on the PCR reads, yielding one entry per CDR3 protein. The table lists 150,000 to 250,000 distinct CDR3 sequences, 14% to 15% of them singletons. The CDR3 consists of 16 residues. Deletions cut 4 bases from V and 4 bases from J, with 19 bases between. Per the germline V gene, CDR1 is SGHNT and CDR2 is YYREEE (reference sequence). This TCR derives from a human donor who donated a stem cell graft to a child with acute lymphoblastic leukemia. The specimen comprised PBMCs from the stem cell graft donor, sampled from the stem cell graft. V and J are TRBV5-4 and TRBJ2-3; the D gene is possibly TRBD2 (5 bases). CDR3 nucleotide sequence: TGTGCCAGCAGCACCAGACACTCGCCCGGGGCAGATACGCAGTATTTT. Translated, it gives CASSTRHSPGADTQYF.